This T cell receptor (beta chain) was observed in a study of T cell responses to AZD1222 COVID-19 vaccine. Study-level information: Second doses that came at about 4 or about 12 weeks were put together.

Germline CDR1 is SGHVS and CDR2 is FNYEAQ. Trimming cost V 1 base and J 12 bases; bases outside gene matches: 13. The CDR3 spans 15 residues. Measured with immunoSEQ multiplex PCR; TCRdb has only the in-frame clones, and not every one. The data hold some 120,000 clones, with 90% to 95% observed a single time. The sequencing used peripheral blood, collected on day 0 of AZD1222 vaccination. The receptor was derived from an adult in good health. The rearrangement uses TRBV7-6 and TRBJ2-7; 9 positions agree with TRBD1. The CDR3 spells CASSLEGDREGWRYF. Here the CDR3 DNA reads TGTGCCAGCAGCTTAGAAGGGGACAGGGAAGGTTGGCGGTACTTC. The full variable domain, rest sourced from reference TRBV7-6 and TRBJ2-7, is GAGVSQSPRYKVTKRGQDVALRCDPISGHVSLYWYRQALGQGPEFLTYFNYEAQQDKSGLPNDRFSAERPEGSISTLTIQRTEQRDSAMYRCASSLEGDREGWRYFGPGTRLTVT.